Each of the 14 T cell receptor beta chains below was sequenced from the same sample in a study of T cells after yellow fever vaccination. TCRdb reprocessed the 5' RACE reads via MiXCR and lists one record per CDR3 protein. Seen here are roughly 140,000 distinct CDR3 sequences, 7.7% observed once, and the top ten hold approximately 0.67%. The source was CD4+ T cells sorted from PBMCs, collected 5 days after the yellow fever booster vaccination. All receptors derive from a man aged 25 to 45 who received the YFV17D yellow fever vaccine.

This clonotype showed up just a few times. The V gene is TRBV5-4, the J gene TRBJ2-5; 10 positions match TRBD2. Germline trimming cut 1 base from V and 3 bases from J; bases unmatched to any gene: 9. The CDR3 runs 17 residues. Germline CDR1 and CDR2: SGHNT and YYREEE (reference sequence). The CDR3 DNA reads TGTGCCAGCAGCTTGACTGGACTAGCGGCGGGAGAAGAGACCCAGTACTTC. Translating it yields CASSLTGLAAGEETQYF.

This clonotype was observed at least ten times. The chain employs TRBV2 and TRBJ1-2, with TRBD1 as a possible D gene (5 bases). The CDR3 is 14 amino acids. Trimming pared 8 bases from V and 0 bases from J, leaving 13 bases between. Germline loops: CDR1 SNHLY, CDR2 FYNNEI. The CDR3 DNA follows: TGTGCCAGCGGGACCGTTGACGCTAACTATGGCTACACCTTC. Encoded protein: CASGTVDANYGYTF.

This clonotype was counted many times. The rearrangement links TRBV20-1 to TRBJ2-7; TRBD2 aligns across 7 bases. This CDR3 spans 14 amino acids. With 1 base clipped from V and 5 bases from J, the junction kept 8 bases outside the gene matches. In germline, CDR1 is DFQATT, CDR2 SNEGSKA (reference sequence). DNA of the CDR3: TGCAGTGCTAGAGTTTCAAGGGAGGGAAACGAGCAGTACTTC. It is translated as CSARVSREGNEQYF.

V usage is TRBV20-1 and J usage is TRBJ2-3, with 9 positions matching TRBD1. Germline V gene data show CDR1 as DFQATT and CDR2 as SNEGSKA (reference sequence). The CDR3 spans 15 residues. V lost 5 bases and J lost 4; bases outside the gene matches: 10. The chain's CDR3 is CSAGANRGPSDTQYF. The DNA of the CDR3 is TGCAGTGCTGGAGCTAACAGGGGGCCCTCAGATACGCAGTATTTT.

This clonotype came up many times. The chain employs TRBV7-6 and TRBJ2-1, with 8 bases that match TRBD2. The CDR3 is 14 residues long. After removal of 9 bases from V and 6 bases from J, the junction contained 10 bases not matched to a gene. Germline loops: CDR1 SGHVS, CDR2 FNYEAQ. CDR3 bases: TGTGCCAGGCCCGGGACTAGGTACCTCAATGAGCAGTTCTTC. Translated: CARPGTRYLNEQFF.

In regard to this clonotype: A much larger clone differs by one base, so this may be a read error. The rearrangement uses TRBV7-8 and TRBJ2-7; 7 bases line up with TRBD1. CDR1 SGHVS and CDR2 FQNEAQ come from the germline V gene. CDR3 length: 14 residues. V gave up 6 bases and J gave up 5 bases; unmatched junction bases: 10. The CDR3 loop is CASRAVTGSDEQYF. The CDR3 nucleotides read TGTGCCAGCAGGGCGGTGACAGGGTCGGACGAGCAGTACTTC.

This clonotype has ten or more counts. This chain connects TRBV12-3 or TRBV12-4 to TRBJ2-7, with 9 bases that match TRBD2. Losses at the gene ends were 6 bases for V and 5 bases for J; bases not matched to a gene: 8. The CDR3 spans 14 residues. In DNA form, the CDR3 reads TGTGCCAGCAGCGCAGGACTAGCGAGAAACGAGCAGTACTTC. The encoded protein is CASSAGLARNEQYF.

This clonotype was counted many times. V usage is TRBV5-1 and J usage is TRBJ2-1, with TRBD2 identical over 8 bases. CDR1 and CDR2 from the germline V gene are SGHRS and YFSETQ. The CDR3 is 17 amino acids. J lost 2 bases, V lost 4 bases, and 11 bases had no gene match. The CDR3 loop is CASSPEGGRTAYNEQFF. DNA for the CDR3: TGCGCCAGCAGCCCGGAGGGCGGGAGGACGGCCTACAATGAGCAGTTCTTC.

This clonotype came up many times. CDR3 sequence (DNA): TGTGCCAGCACCATTCAGGATTTAAGCTCCTACGAGCAGTACTTC. It codes for CASTIQDLSSYEQYF. The chain joins TRBV5-8 to TRBJ2-7; D remains unclear. From germline, CDR1 is SGHTS and CDR2 YDEGEE. The CDR3 contains 15 residues. Trimming removed 6 bases from V and 0 bases from J, with 16 bases in between.

This clonotype occurred many times. This chain links TRBV5-5 with TRBJ2-7; D is ambiguous. CDR3 length: 12 residues. Germline CDR1 is SGHKS and CDR2 is YYEKEE (reference sequence). Between the trimmed V and J ends, which lost 2 bases and 3 bases, there was a span of 6 bases. Here the CDR3 reads CASSFNGYEQYF. The CDR3 DNA sequence: TGTGCCAGCAGCTTCAACGGCTACGAGCAGTACTTC.

This clonotype was seen at least ten times. The V and J genes are TRBV7-3 and TRBJ2-1; 11 nucleotides line up with TRBD1. The germline V gene encodes CDR1 SGHTA and CDR2 FQGTGA. This CDR3 is built from 14 residues. V lost 5 bases and J lost 8; bases outside the gene matches: 5. The CDR3 reads CASSPWGQGDEQFF. The DNA of the CDR3 is TGTGCCAGCAGCCCATGGGGACAGGGGGATGAGCAGTTCTTC.

This chain links TRBV10-3 with TRBJ2-3; 7 nucleotides match TRBD2. The length of the CDR3 is 16 residues. In germline, CDR1 is ENHRY, CDR2 SYGVKD. V shed 2 bases and J 0 bases; nucleotides not matched to a gene: 5. The CDR3 reads CAISELNSGSTDTQYF. The CDR3 nucleotides read TGTGCCATCAGTGAGCTGAATAGCGGGAGCACAGATACGCAGTATTTT.

This clonotype was detected many times. The chain employs TRBV6-1 and TRBJ1-5, with 7 bases lining up with TRBD1. Germline CDR1 MNHNS, CDR2 SASEGT. The junction had 1 base not matched to a gene; V was cut back by 2 bases and J by 3 bases. This CDR3 has 14 residues. CDR3 residues: CASSETGANQPQHF. The CDR3 DNA is TGTGCCAGCAGTGAAACAGGGGCCAATCAGCCCCAGCATTTT.

This clonotype was counted many times. V and J are TRBV12-3 or TRBV12-4 and TRBJ2-1, with D unclear. The length of the CDR3 is 14 residues. Trimming took off 2 bases at V and 0 bases at J, with 5 bases between the two ends. DNA of the CDR3: TGTGCCAGCAGTTTACGGAGCTCCTACAATGAGCAGTTCTTC. Its protein is CASSLRSSYNEQFF.